A selection of T cell receptor beta chains follows, all from one sample in a study of T cell repertoires in cytomegalovirus infection. TCRdb itself ran the reads through MiXCR, one entry per CDR3 protein. The sample consists of nearly 450,000 distinct CDR3 sequences, under 40% of them appearing once. The sequenced material came from PBMCs. Source of these receptors: a human donor in good health (CMV status not recorded). Some clones in this sample may be carry-over from other donors' samples. Each CDR3 is given with its conserved first and last residue. D genes are given only for firm matches. Rows give clone size only sometimes, using once, few, many, or a class for an expanded clone.

V gene: TRBV7-9
J gene: TRBJ1-2
clone size: few
D gene: -
CDR3 protein: CASSPGGISYGYTF
CDR3 DNA: TGTGCCAGCAGCCCGGGAGGAATCTCCTATGGCTACACCTTC

V gene: TRBV11-3
J gene: TRBJ1-6
clone size: few
D gene: -
CDR3 protein: CASSLGRPDNSPLHF
CDR3 DNA: TGTGCCAGCAGCTTAGGTAGACCTGATAATTCACCCCTCCACTTT

V gene: TRBV5-1
J gene: TRBJ1-1
clone size: -
D gene: -
CDR3 protein: CASSLGPGRQAFF
CDR3 DNA: TGCGCCAGCAGCTTGGGACCCGGGAGGCAAGCTTTCTTT

V gene: TRBV24-1
J gene: TRBJ2-7
clone size: -
D gene: -
CDR3 protein: CATSEVDGEQYF
CDR3 DNA: TGTGCCACCAGTGAGGTGGACGGCGAGCAGTACTTC

V gene: TRBV20-1
J gene: TRBJ2-3
clone size: few
D gene: -
CDR3 protein: CSGGADADTQYF
CDR3 DNA: TGCAGTGGGGGGGCAGATGCAGATACGCAGTATTTT

V gene: TRBV7-2
J gene: TRBJ1-2
clone size: few
D gene: TRBD1
CDR3 protein: CASSFPLIGTGIHGYTF
CDR3 DNA: TGTGCCAGCAGCTTTCCCCTTATAGGGACAGGGATCCATGGCTACACCTTC

V gene: TRBV5-4
J gene: TRBJ1-1
clone size: -
D gene: -
CDR3 protein: CASSLGGGQGGTEAFF
CDR3 DNA: TGTGCCAGCAGCTTGGGGGGAGGGCAAGGGGGCACTGAAGCTTTCTTT

V gene: TRBV7-2
J gene: TRBJ1-6
clone size: many
D gene: -
CDR3 protein: CASSLQGPVVNSPLHF
CDR3 DNA: TGTGCCAGCAGCCTACAGGGCCCTGTCGTTAATTCACCCCTCCACTTT

V gene: TRBV20-1
J gene: TRBJ1-2
clone size: -
D gene: TRBD1
CDR3 protein: CSARSPDRDNGYTF
CDR3 DNA: TGCAGTGCTAGATCCCCGGACAGGGATAATGGCTACACCTTC

V gene: TRBV7-2
J gene: TRBJ2-1
clone size: once
D gene: -
CDR3 protein: CASNLGSYNEQFF
CDR3 DNA: TGTGCCAGCAACTTGGGATCCTACAATGAGCAGTTCTTC

V gene: TRBV20-1
J gene: TRBJ1-6
clone size: few
D gene: TRBD1
CDR3 protein: CSATRDSGYSPLHF
CDR3 DNA: TGCAGTGCTACCCGGGACAGCGGTTATTCACCCCTCCACTTT

V gene: TRBV7-2
J gene: TRBJ1-2
clone size: few
D gene: TRBD1
CDR3 protein: CASSLLGGGGYTF
CDR3 DNA: TGTGCCAGCAGCTTATTAGGGGGCGGGGGCTACACCTTC

V gene: TRBV7-2
J gene: TRBJ1-1
clone size: many
D gene: -
CDR3 protein: CASPSSGLNTEAFF
CDR3 DNA: TGTGCCAGCCCCAGTAGCGGATTGAACACTGAAGCTTTCTTT

V gene: TRBV20-1
J gene: TRBJ1-2
clone size: -
D gene: -
CDR3 protein: CSARGLTPTLYGYTF
CDR3 DNA: TGCAGTGCTAGAGGGTTGACACCTACTCTCTATGGCTACACCTTC

V gene: TRBV4-1
J gene: TRBJ1-1
clone size: -
D gene: -
CDR3 protein: CASSLILGNTEAFF
CDR3 DNA: TGCGCCAGCAGCCTAATTTTGGGGAACACTGAAGCTTTCTTT

V gene: TRBV6-5
J gene: TRBJ1-1
clone size: few
D gene: -
CDR3 protein: CASSKLREAFF
CDR3 DNA: TGTGCCAGCAGCAAGCTACGTGAAGCTTTCTTT

V gene: TRBV11-2
J gene: TRBJ2-5
clone size: -
D gene: TRBD1
CDR3 protein: CASSLRTGKETQYF
CDR3 DNA: TGTGCCAGCAGCCTTCGGACAGGGAAAGAGACCCAGTACTTC

V gene: TRBV20-1
J gene: TRBJ1-5
clone size: few
D gene: -
CDR3 protein: CSARDVRDSNQPQHF
CDR3 DNA: TGCAGTGCTAGAGATGTGAGGGATAGCAATCAGCCCCAGCATTTT

V gene: TRBV7-6
J gene: TRBJ2-1
clone size: many
D gene: -
CDR3 protein: CASSSGLRGEQFF
CDR3 DNA: TGTGCCAGCAGCTCTGGGTTGCGGGGTGAGCAGTTCTTC

V gene: TRBV10-3
J gene: TRBJ1-2
clone size: -
D gene: -
CDR3 protein: CAISEGGNYSYTF
CDR3 DNA: TGTGCCATCAGTGAGGGGGGAAACTATAGCTACACCTTC

V gene: TRBV7-8
J gene: TRBJ2-3
clone size: many
D gene: TRBD2
CDR3 protein: CASSLGLTSGGSDTQYF
CDR3 DNA: TGTGCCAGCAGCTTAGGCCTAACTAGCGGGGGGTCAGATACGCAGTATTTT

V gene: TRBV5-4
J gene: TRBJ1-1
clone size: -
D gene: -
CDR3 protein: CASSSGTSQAFF
CDR3 DNA: TGTGCCAGCAGCTCAGGGACGAGTCAGGCTTTCTTT

V gene: TRBV5-4
J gene: TRBJ1-1
clone size: -
D gene: -
CDR3 protein: CASSTGQKRPGEAFF
CDR3 DNA: TGTGCCAGCAGCACGGGACAAAAAAGGCCGGGTGAAGCTTTCTTT

V gene: TRBV7-2
J gene: TRBJ1-3
clone size: few
D gene: -
CDR3 protein: CASAGLSGNTIYF
CDR3 DNA: TGTGCCAGCGCAGGGTTATCCGGAAACACCATATATTTT

V gene: TRBV18
J gene: TRBJ1-3
clone size: -
D gene: -
CDR3 protein: CASSPPPLGKAGNTIYF
CDR3 DNA: TGTGCCAGCTCACCGCCACCTCTCGGGAAGGCTGGAAACACCATATATTTT

V gene: TRBV28
J gene: TRBJ2-4
clone size: few
D gene: TRBD1
CDR3 protein: CASSLDKDRGGGLPKNIQYF
CDR3 DNA: TGTGCCAGCAGTTTAGATAAGGACAGGGGAGGGGGCCTACCCAAAAACATTCAGTACTTC

V gene: TRBV20-1
J gene: TRBJ1-1
clone size: few
D gene: -
CDR3 protein: CSATPPTSGAGYLNTEAFF
CDR3 DNA: TGCAGTGCTACCCCACCCACCAGTGGCGCGGGATATCTGAACACTGAAGCTTTCTTT

V gene: TRBV20-1
J gene: TRBJ2-1
clone size: -
D gene: -
CDR3 protein: CSAREGAGGSYNEQFF
CDR3 DNA: TGCAGTGCTAGAGAGGGTGCGGGTGGCTCCTACAATGAGCAGTTCTTC

V gene: TRBV12-3/TRBV12-4
J gene: TRBJ2-7
clone size: few
D gene: TRBD2
CDR3 protein: CASSRRSGGRSSYEQYF
CDR3 DNA: TGTGCCAGCAGCCGACGTAGCGGGGGAAGGAGCTCCTACGAGCAGTACTTC

V gene: TRBV28
J gene: TRBJ2-1
clone size: -
D gene: TRBD2
CDR3 protein: CASSSTSGGNEQFF
CDR3 DNA: TGTGCCAGCAGTTCAACTAGCGGGGGCAATGAGCAGTTCTTC

V gene: TRBV19
J gene: TRBJ1-6
clone size: few
D gene: -
CDR3 protein: CASSIDLLGGNNSPLHF
CDR3 DNA: TGTGCCAGTAGTATAGATTTATTGGGCGGAAATAATTCACCCCTCCACTTT

V gene: TRBV20-1
J gene: TRBJ2-1
clone size: -
D gene: TRBD2
CDR3 protein: CSAPGLVTDEQFF
CDR3 DNA: TGCAGTGCCCCGGGACTAGTTACCGATGAGCAGTTCTTC

V gene: TRBV12-3/TRBV12-4
J gene: TRBJ2-7
clone size: many
D gene: -
CDR3 protein: CASTRDTSYEQYF
CDR3 DNA: TGTGCCAGCACCAGAGACACTTCCTACGAGCAGTACTTC

V gene: TRBV7-7
J gene: TRBJ2-2
clone size: -
D gene: TRBD2
CDR3 protein: CASSSRGDYTGEMFF
CDR3 DNA: TGTGCCAGCAGCTCACGGGGGGACTACACCGGGGAGATGTTTTTT

V gene: TRBV6-1
J gene: TRBJ2-5
clone size: -
D gene: -
CDR3 protein: CASSVLPGQQETQYF
CDR3 DNA: TGTGCCAGCAGTGTCCTTCCAGGACAGCAAGAGACCCAGTACTTC

V gene: TRBV5-1
J gene: TRBJ1-1
clone size: -
D gene: -
CDR3 protein: CASGRGTSERAEAFF
CDR3 DNA: TGCGCCAGCGGCCGGGGGACCTCGGAAAGGGCTGAAGCTTTCTTT

V gene: TRBV7-2
J gene: TRBJ1-2
clone size: once
D gene: TRBD1
CDR3 protein: CASSLQGQIEGYTF
CDR3 DNA: TGTGCCAGCAGCTTGCAGGGACAGATCGAGGGCTACACCTTC

V gene: TRBV6-1
J gene: TRBJ2-1
clone size: -
D gene: -
CDR3 protein: CASSPGWDVSYNEQFF
CDR3 DNA: TGTGCCAGCAGTCCGGGTTGGGACGTCTCCTACAATGAGCAGTTCTTC

V gene: TRBV5-5
J gene: TRBJ1-5
clone size: -
D gene: -
CDR3 protein: CASSAAYGTRNQPQHF
CDR3 DNA: TGTGCCAGCAGCGCGGCGTATGGGACAAGAAATCAGCCCCAGCATTTT

V gene: TRBV7-2
J gene: TRBJ2-7
clone size: few
D gene: -
CDR3 protein: CASSLAIGTYEQYF
CDR3 DNA: TGTGCCAGCAGCTTAGCGATCGGGACCTACGAGCAGTACTTC

V gene: TRBV20-1
J gene: TRBJ1-6
clone size: -
D gene: -
CDR3 protein: CSAREGSYNSPLHF
CDR3 DNA: TGCAGTGCTAGAGAGGGGTCCTATAATTCACCCCTCCACTTT

V gene: TRBV7-8
J gene: TRBJ1-1
clone size: -
D gene: -
CDR3 protein: CASSLVTLNTEAFF
CDR3 DNA: TGTGCCAGCAGCTTAGTCACCTTGAACACTGAAGCTTTCTTT